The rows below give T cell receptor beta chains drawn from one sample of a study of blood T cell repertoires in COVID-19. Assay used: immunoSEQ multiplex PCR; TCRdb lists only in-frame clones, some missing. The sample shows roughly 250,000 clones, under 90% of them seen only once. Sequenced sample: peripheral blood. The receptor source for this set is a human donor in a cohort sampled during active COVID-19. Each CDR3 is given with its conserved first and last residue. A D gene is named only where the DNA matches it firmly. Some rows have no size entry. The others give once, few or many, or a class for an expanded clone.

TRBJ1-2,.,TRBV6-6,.,TGTGCCAGCAGTACCGGGGGGTACCTCTATGGCTACACCTTC,CASSTGGYLYGYTF
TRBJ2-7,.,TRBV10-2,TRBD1,TGCGCCAGCGGCAGGGGGTCTGGGAACTACGAGCAGTACTTC,CASGRGSGNYEQYF
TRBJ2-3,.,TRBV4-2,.,TGTGCCAGCAGCCAAGGTCGTCCCGGGTTCACAGATACGCAGTATTTT,CASSQGRPGFTDTQYF
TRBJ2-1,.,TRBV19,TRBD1,TGTGCCAGTAGTAGGGACAGGGGGAGTGAGCAGTTCTTC,CASSRDRGSEQFF
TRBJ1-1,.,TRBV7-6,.,TGTGCCAGCAGTCAGGGGAACACTGAAGCTTTCTTT,CASSQGNTEAFF
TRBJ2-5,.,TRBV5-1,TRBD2,TGCGCCAGCAGCCTCCCGGGACTAGCGGGGGGCGTACAAGAGACCCAGTACTTC,CASSLPGLAGGVQETQYF
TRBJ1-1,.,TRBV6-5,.,TGTGCCAGCAGTAGGGGGACGGTGAACACTGAAGCTTTCTTT,CASSRGTVNTEAFF
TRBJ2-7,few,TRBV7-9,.,TGTGCCAGCAGCTCTTCGGGGAGCTCCTACGAGCAGTACTTC,CASSSSGSSYEQYF
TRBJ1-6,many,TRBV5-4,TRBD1,TGTGCCAGCAGCACGGGACAGGGAGAGACCTATAATTCACCCCTCCACTTT,CASSTGQGETYNSPLHF
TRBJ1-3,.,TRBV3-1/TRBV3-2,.,TGTGCCAGCAGCACCACACAGGGTTCTGGAAACACCATATATTTT,CASSTTQGSGNTIYF
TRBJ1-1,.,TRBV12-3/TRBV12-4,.,TGTGCCAGCAGTTTGGTGGAGTCAACTGAAGCTTTCTTT,CASSLVESTEAFF
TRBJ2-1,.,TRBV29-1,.,TGCAGCGTTGAAGAAGCGATTATAAGGAATGAGCAGTTCTTC,CSVEEAIIRNEQFF
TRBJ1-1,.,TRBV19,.,TGTGCCAGCAAAAGCAGGGTGAACACTGAAGCTTTCTTT,CASKSRVNTEAFF
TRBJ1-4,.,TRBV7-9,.,TGTGCCAGCAGCTTCCGGGCACAGGGATTTGCAACTAATGAAAAACTGTTTTTT,CASSFRAQGFATNEKLFF
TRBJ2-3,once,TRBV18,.,TGTGCCAGCTCACCACGGGTGGGCGCAGATACGCAGTATTTT,CASSPRVGADTQYF
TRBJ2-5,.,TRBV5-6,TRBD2,TGTGCCAGCAGCCCGGGACGGGCCGGGAGGGAGACCCAGTACTTC,CASSPGRAGRETQYF
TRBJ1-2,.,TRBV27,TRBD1,TGTGCCAGCAGTTTAGGGACAGGGCGCTATGGCTACACCTTC,CASSLGTGRYGYTF
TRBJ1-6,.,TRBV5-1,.,TGCGCCAGCAGCTTGGGACCTAGGAATAACTCACCCCTCCACTTT,CASSLGPRNNSPLHF
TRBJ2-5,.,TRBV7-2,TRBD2,TGTGCCAGCAGCTCCTCCGGGGGGGGAGAGACCCAGTACTTC,CASSSSGGGETQYF
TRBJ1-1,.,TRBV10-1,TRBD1,TGCGCCAGCAGAGCAGACAGGGTCATGAACACTGAAGCTTTCTTT,CASRADRVMNTEAFF
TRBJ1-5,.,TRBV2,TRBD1,TGTGCCAGCAGTGGGTCGCTTGAGGGACAGGGTCTATGGGGTAATCAGCCCCAGCATTTT,CASSGSLEGQGLWGNQPQHF
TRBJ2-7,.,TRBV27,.,TGTGCCAGCAGTTTAGACGGGTACGAGCAGTACTTC,CASSLDGYEQYF
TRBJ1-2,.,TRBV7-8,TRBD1,TGTGCCAGCAGCTTGGGACTCGGACAGGGCGGCTATGGCTACACCTTC,CASSLGLGQGGYGYTF
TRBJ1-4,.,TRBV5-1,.,TGCGCCAGCAGCTTCCAGGGGTTCACTAATGAAAAACTGTTTTTT,CASSFQGFTNEKLFF
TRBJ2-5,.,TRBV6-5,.,TGTGCCAGCAGTTACGGTTCTAGCCGGGTAGAGACCCAGTACTTC,CASSYGSSRVETQYF
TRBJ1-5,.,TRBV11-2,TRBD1,TGTGCCAGCAGCTTAGGAAGAGGACAGGGGTTTACCAATCAGCCCCAGCATTTT,CASSLGRGQGFTNQPQHF
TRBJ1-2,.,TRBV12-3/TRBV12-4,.,TGTGCCAGCAGTCTAACTTCTAACTATGGCTACACCTTC,CASSLTSNYGYTF
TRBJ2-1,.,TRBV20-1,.,TGCAGTGCTAGCGGGGTTCTGGGGCAGTTCTTC,CSASGVLGQFF
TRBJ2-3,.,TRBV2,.,TGTGCCAGCAGTGAAGCGCGGTTCTCCACAGGGAGGGAAGATACGCAGTATTTT,CASSEARFSTGREDTQYF
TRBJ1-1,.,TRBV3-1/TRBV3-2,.,TGTGCCAGCAGCCTCAACACTCCGACATTTATCTACACTGAAGCTTTCTTT,CASSLNTPTFIYTEAFF
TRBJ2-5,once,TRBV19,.,TGTGCCAGTAGTATATTCGCGAGACAAGAGACCCAGTACTTC,CASSIFARQETQYF
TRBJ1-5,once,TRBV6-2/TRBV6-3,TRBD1,TGTGCCAGCAGCCTCACCTCGACAGGGGCCTCCGGGCCCCAGCATTTT,CASSLTSTGASGPQHF
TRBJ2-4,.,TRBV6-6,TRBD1,TGTGCCAGCAGTGGAGGACAGGCAAACATTCAGTACTTC,CASSGGQANIQYF
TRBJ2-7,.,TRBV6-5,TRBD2,TGTGCCAGCAGTCTAGCGGGAGGCGTCGAGCAGTACTTC,CASSLAGGVEQYF
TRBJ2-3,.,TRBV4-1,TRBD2,TGCGCCAGCAGCCAAGATCGGACTAGCGCCGTCGATACGCAGTATTTT,CASSQDRTSAVDTQYF
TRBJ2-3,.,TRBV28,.,TGTGCCAGCAGTACAACCACAGATACGCAGTATTTT,CASSTTTDTQYF
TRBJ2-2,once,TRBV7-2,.,TGTGCCAGCAGGCCGGGACTCAGAACTCCCACCGGGGAGCTGTTTTTT,CASRPGLRTPTGELFF
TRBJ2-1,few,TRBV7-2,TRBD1,TGTGCCAGCAGCTCCACTCGACAGGGGCATGAGCAGTTCTTC,CASSSTRQGHEQFF
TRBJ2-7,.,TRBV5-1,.,TGCGCCAGCAGCTTGACCGGGAGAGACGAGCAGTACTTC,CASSLTGRDEQYF
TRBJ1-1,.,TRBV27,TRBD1,TGTGCCAGCAGTTTACGGCCTCGGACAGGGGCTGAAGCTTTCTTT,CASSLRPRTGAEAFF
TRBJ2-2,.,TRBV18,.,TGTGCCAGCTCAGTTCGACATACGAACACCGGGGAGCTGTTTTTT,CASSVRHTNTGELFF
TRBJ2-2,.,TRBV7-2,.,TGTGCCAGCAGCTTCGGGGGGCGCACCGGGGAGCTGTTTTTT,CASSFGGRTGELFF
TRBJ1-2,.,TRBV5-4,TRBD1,TGTGCCAGCAACTCTCTACTCGGACAGGGGAATGGCTACACCTTC,CASNSLLGQGNGYTF
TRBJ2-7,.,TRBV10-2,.,TGCGCCAGCACCCCCTTGACAGGTTCCTACGAGCAGTACTTC,CASTPLTGSYEQYF
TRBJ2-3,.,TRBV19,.,TGTGCCAGCAGGAGGGGTTCGGGGGTACCAGATACGCAGTATTTT,CASRRGSGVPDTQYF
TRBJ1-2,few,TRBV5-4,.,TGTGCCAGCAGCTTAGCGCAGGGAAACAATGGCTACACCTTC,CASSLAQGNNGYTF
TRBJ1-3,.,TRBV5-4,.,TGTGCCAGCAGCTTGGGACAGGCTGGAAACACCATATATTTT,CASSLGQAGNTIYF
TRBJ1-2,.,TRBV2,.,TGTGCCAGCAGTAGCTGGGAGGGCTATGGCTACACCTTC,CASSSWEGYGYTF
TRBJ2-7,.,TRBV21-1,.,TGTGACTCGGACAGGGACTCCTACGAGCAGTACTTC,CDSDRDSYEQYF